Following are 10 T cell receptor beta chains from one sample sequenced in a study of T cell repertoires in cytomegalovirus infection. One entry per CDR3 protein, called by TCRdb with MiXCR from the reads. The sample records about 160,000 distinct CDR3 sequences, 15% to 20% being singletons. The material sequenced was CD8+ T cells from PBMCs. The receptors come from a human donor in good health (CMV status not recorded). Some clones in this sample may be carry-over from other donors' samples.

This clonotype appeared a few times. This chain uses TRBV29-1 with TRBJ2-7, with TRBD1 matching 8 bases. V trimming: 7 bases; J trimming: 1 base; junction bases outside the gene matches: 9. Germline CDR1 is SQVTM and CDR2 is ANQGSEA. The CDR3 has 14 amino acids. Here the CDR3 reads CSADTGGPSYEQYF. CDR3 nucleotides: TGCAGCGCTGACACAGGGGGGCCGTCCTACGAGCAGTACTTC.

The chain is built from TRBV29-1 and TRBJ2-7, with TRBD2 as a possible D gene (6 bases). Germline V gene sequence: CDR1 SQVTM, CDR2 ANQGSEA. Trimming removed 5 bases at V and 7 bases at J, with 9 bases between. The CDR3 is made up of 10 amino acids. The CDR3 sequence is CSVQRGEQYF. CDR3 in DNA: TGCAGCGTTCAACGGGGGGAGCAGTACTTC.

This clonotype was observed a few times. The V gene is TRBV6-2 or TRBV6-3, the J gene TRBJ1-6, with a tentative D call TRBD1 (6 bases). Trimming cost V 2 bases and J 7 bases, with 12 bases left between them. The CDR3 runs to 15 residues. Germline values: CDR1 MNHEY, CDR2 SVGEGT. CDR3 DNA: TGTGCCAGCAGTTACGACGGGGGCAGGAATTCACCCCTCCACTTT. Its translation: CASSYDGGRNSPLHF.

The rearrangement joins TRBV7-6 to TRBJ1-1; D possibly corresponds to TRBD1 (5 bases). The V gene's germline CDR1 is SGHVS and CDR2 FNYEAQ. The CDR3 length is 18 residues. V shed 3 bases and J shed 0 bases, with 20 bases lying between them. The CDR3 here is CASSLVGEVIDMNTEAFF. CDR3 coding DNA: TGTGCCAGCAGCTTGGTAGGGGAGGTGATTGATATGAACACTGAAGCTTTCTTT.

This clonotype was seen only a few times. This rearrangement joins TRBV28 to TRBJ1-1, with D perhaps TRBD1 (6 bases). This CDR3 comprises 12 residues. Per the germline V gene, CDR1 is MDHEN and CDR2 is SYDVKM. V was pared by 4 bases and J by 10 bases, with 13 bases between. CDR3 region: CASSSRGGGAFF. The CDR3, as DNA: TGTGCCAGCAGTTCCCGAGGAGGGGGAGCTTTCTTT.

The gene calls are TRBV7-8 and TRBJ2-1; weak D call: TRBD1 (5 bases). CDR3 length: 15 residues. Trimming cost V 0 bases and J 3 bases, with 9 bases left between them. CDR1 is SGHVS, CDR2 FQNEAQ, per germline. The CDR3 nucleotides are TGTGCCAGCAGCTTAGCCACAGGTGTCTACAATGAGCAGTTCTTC. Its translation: CASSLATGVYNEQFF.

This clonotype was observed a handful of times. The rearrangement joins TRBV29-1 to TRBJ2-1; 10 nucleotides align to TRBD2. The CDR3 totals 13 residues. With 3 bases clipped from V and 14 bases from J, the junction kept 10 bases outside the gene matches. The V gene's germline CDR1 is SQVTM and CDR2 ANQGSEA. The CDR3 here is CSVDLSGRASEFF. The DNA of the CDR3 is TGCAGCGTTGATCTCAGCGGGAGGGCCTCGGAGTTCTTC.

CDR3 nucleotide sequence: TGTGCCAGCAGTTACGTGGGACTCCATGGTGAGCAGTTCTTC. This codes for CASSYVGLHGEQFF. The chain joins TRBV6-6 to TRBJ2-1; D might be TRBD2 (6 bases). The CDR3 covers 14 residues. CDR1 is MNHNY and CDR2 is SVGAGI in the germline V gene (reference sequence). V shed 2 bases and J shed 9 bases, with 14 bases lying between them.

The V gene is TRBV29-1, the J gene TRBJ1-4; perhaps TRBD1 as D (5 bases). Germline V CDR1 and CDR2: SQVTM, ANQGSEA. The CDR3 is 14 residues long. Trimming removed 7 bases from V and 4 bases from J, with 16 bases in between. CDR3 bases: TGCAGCGCCCGACGGGGGGAGTATAATGAAAAACTGTTTTTT. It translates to CSARRGEYNEKLFF.

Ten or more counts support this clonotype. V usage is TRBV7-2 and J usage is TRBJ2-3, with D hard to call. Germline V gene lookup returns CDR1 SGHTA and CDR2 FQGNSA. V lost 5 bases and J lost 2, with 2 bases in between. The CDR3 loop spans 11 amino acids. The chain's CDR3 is CASSDTDTQYF. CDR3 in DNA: TGTGCCAGCAGCGACACAGATACGCAGTATTTT.